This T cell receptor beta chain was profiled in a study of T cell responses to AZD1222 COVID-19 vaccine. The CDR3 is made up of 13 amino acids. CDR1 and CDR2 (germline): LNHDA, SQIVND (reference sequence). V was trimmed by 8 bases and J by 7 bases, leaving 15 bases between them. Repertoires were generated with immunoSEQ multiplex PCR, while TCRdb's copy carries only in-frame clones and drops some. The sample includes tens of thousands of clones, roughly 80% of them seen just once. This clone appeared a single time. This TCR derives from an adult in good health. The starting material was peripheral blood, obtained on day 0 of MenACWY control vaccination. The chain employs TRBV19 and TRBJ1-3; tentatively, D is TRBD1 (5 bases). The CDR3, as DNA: TGTGCCAGTGCTGAACGGGACCGGAACACCATATATTTT. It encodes CASAERDRNTIYF.